Listed below are T cell receptor beta chains from one sample, sequenced in a study of blood T cell repertoires in COVID-19. Sequenced by immunoSEQ multiplex PCR; TCRdb stores in-frame clones only, minus some. The data hold tens of thousands of clones, with approximately 94% observed a single time. Sequencing was performed on peripheral blood. The receptors stem from a human donor in a cohort sampled during active COVID-19. CDR3s include the opening cysteine and the closing phenylalanine or tryptophan. Fields, in order: clone size, V gene, J gene, D gene, CDR3 DNA, CDR3 protein. A D gene is named only where the DNA matches it firmly. Clone sizes are given selectively: once, few, many, or a class where the clone is expanded.

-	TRBV4-2	TRBJ2-7	TRBD2	TGTGCCAGCAGCCAAGTGGGACTAGCGGGACTTAGCTCCTACGAGCAGTACTTC	CASSQVGLAGLSSYEQYF
-	TRBV7-2	TRBJ2-5	TRBD2	TGTGCCAGCAGCTTAGTCGGGACTAGCGGGGGAGAGACCCAGTACTTC	CASSLVGTSGGETQYF
-	TRBV15	TRBJ2-6	-	TGTGCCACCAGCAGAGGAGGAAACTCTGGGGCCAACGTCCTGACTTTC	CATSRGGNSGANVLTF
-	TRBV24-1	TRBJ2-1	-	TGTGCCACCAGTGATTCAATCGGTATCTCCTACAATGAGCAGTTCTTC	CATSDSIGISYNEQFF
-	TRBV4-1	TRBJ1-2	-	TGCGCCAGCAGCCTTGGACTAGAAAATAACTATGGCTACACCTTC	CASSLGLENNYGYTF
-	TRBV7-9	TRBJ2-2	-	TGTGCCAGCAGCTTAGGATCGGGGAACACCGGGGAGCTGTTTTTT	CASSLGSGNTGELFF
-	TRBV7-9	TRBJ1-1	-	TGTGCCAGCAGCAAGACATCGGGGGAAGCTTTCTTT	CASSKTSGEAFF
-	TRBV5-6	TRBJ2-5	TRBD1	TGTGCCAGCAGCTTAGGGACAGGGCAAGAGACCCAGTACTTC	CASSLGTGQETQYF
-	TRBV29-1	TRBJ2-1	TRBD1	TGCAGCGGAGACGGACAGGGGGGGGCGAATGAGCAGTTCTTC	CSGDGQGGANEQFF
-	TRBV14	TRBJ2-1	TRBD2	TGTGCCAGCAGCTCAGAGGAGCGGGAATCCTACAATGAGCAGTTCTTC	CASSSEERESYNEQFF
few	TRBV27	TRBJ1-1	TRBD1	TGTGCCAGCACAGGGACAGGGAACACTGAAGCTTTCTTT	CASTGTGNTEAFF
once	TRBV20-1	TRBJ1-1	-	TGCAGTGCTAGTGGACAGAAGAACACTGAAGCTTTCTTT	CSASGQKNTEAFF
-	TRBV3-1/TRBV3-2	TRBJ2-7	-	TGTGCCAGCAGCCAAGGAGCAACTAGTTCCTCCGAGCAGTACTTC	CASSQGATSSSEQYF
once	TRBV19	TRBJ1-5	-	TGTGCCAGTAGTATAATTCAGGATCAGCCCCAGCATTTT	CASSIIQDQPQHF
-	TRBV30	TRBJ2-7	-	TGTGCCTGGAGTTCAACGTTTACGACGGGAGTTCCCTACGAGCAGTACTTC	CAWSSTFTTGVPYEQYF
-	TRBV2	TRBJ1-2	-	TGTGCCACCGGGGAGGGGACGTACGGCTACACCTTC	CATGEGTYGYTF
once	TRBV18	TRBJ2-1	-	TGTGCCAGCTCACCTCGGCAGGGAAATGAGCAGTTCTTC	CASSPRQGNEQFF